In this sample, the clone carrying this TCR beta chain turned up a few times. Its antigen remains unknown. These data originate in a study of regulatory T cells in long-lasting Graves disease. Study as a whole: Patients with persistent Graves' disease had over 5 years of antithyroid drugs and persistent TSH receptor antibodies. Study-wide results and caveats: Patients with persistent disease shared under 3,500 public clonotypes, outpacing the 966 shared by new patients.

Documented time point: persistent/refractory GD, antithyroid drugs over 5 years with positive TRAb. Making the TCR library involved RNA that had been extracted from PBMCs. An endocrinology department in Xi'an, China, recruited the patients. For TCR beta, libraries came from iRepertoire HTBI primers and Arm-PCR of CDR3 regions. TCRdb redid the calling of the multiplex PCR reads with MiXCR, one entry per CDR3 protein. Of 600,000 to 800,000 distinct CDR3 sequences in the sample, around 30% were seen once. The source material was peripheral blood mononuclear cells (PBMCs), sampled when the disease was refractory, from a patient treated with antithyroid drugs. This clonotype originated in a female donor with Graves disease.

This CDR3 is CASSPRISGSRSYEQYF. CDR3 nucleotide sequence: TGTGCCAGCAGCCCTCGTATTAGCGGGAGTAGAAGCTACGAGCAGTACTTC. The chain uses TRBV7-2 and TRBJ2-7, with TRBD2 matching 9 bases. Unmatched junction bases numbered 14, after V lost 5 bases and J lost 3 bases. Germline CDR1 reads SGHTA; CDR2 reads FQGNSA. The CDR3 runs to 17 residues.